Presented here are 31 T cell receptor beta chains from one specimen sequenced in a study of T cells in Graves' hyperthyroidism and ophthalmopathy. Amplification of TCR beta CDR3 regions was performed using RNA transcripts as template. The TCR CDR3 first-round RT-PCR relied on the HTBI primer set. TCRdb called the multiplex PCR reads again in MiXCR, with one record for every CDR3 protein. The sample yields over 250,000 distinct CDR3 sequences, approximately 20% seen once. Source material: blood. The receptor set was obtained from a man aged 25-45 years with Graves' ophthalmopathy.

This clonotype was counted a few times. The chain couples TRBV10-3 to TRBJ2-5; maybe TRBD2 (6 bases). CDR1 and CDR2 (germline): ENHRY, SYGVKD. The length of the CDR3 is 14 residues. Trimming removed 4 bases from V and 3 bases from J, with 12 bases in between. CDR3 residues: CAISGTKGKETQYF. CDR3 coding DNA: TGTGCCATCAGTGGGACTAAAGGGAAAGAGACCCAGTACTTC.

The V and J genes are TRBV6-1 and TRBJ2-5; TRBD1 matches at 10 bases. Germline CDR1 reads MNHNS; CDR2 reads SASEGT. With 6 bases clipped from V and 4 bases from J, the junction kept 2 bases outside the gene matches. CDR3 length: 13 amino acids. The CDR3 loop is CASRGQGLETQYF. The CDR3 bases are TGTGCCAGCAGGGGACAGGGGTTAGAGACCCAGTACTTC.

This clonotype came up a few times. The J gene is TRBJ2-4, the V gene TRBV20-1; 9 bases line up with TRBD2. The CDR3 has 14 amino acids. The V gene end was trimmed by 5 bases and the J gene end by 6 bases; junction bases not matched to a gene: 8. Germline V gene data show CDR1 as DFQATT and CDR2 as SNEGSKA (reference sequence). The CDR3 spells CSAFTTSGGNIQYF. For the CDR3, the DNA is TGCAGTGCTTTTACGACTAGCGGAGGAAACATTCAGTACTTC.

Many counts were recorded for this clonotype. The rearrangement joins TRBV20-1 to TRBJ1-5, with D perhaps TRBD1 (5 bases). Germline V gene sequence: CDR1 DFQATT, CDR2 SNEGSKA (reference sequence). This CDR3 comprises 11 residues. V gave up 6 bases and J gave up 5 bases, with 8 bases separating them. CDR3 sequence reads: CSAGEDQPQHF. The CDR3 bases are TGCAGTGCAGGGGAGGATCAGCCCCAGCATTTT.

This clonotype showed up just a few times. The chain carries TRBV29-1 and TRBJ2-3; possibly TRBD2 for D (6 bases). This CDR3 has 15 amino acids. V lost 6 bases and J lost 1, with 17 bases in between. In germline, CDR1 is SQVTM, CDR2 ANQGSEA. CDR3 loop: CSVTAEGRGTDTQYF. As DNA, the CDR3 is TGCAGCGTCACCGCGGAGGGCCGGGGCACAGATACGCAGTATTTT.

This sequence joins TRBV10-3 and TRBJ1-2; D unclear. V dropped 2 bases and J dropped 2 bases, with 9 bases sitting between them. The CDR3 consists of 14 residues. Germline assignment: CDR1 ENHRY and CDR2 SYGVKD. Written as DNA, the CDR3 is TGTGCCATCAGTGAGGGCAGATCGAACTATGGCTACACCTTC. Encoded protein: CAISEGRSNYGYTF.

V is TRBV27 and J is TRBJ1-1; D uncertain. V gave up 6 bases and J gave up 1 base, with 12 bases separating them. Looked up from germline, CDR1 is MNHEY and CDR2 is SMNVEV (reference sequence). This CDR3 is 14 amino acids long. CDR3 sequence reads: CASSPGFTNTEAFF. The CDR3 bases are TGTGCCAGCAGCCCAGGATTTACGAACACTGAAGCTTTCTTT.

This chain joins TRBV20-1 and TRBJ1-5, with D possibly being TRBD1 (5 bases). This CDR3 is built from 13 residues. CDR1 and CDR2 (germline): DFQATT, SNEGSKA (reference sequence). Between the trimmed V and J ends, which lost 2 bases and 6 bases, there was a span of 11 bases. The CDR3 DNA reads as TGCAGTGCTAGAAGAGGGGTAGGTCAGCCCCAGCATTTT. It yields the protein CSARRGVGQPQHF.

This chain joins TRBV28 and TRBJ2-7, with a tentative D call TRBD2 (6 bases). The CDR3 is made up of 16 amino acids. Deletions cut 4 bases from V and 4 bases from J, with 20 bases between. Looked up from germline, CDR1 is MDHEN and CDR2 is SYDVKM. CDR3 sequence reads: CASSSHKKGRRYEQYF. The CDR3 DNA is TGTGCCAGCAGTTCGCATAAAAAGGGGAGGAGGTACGAGCAGTACTTC.

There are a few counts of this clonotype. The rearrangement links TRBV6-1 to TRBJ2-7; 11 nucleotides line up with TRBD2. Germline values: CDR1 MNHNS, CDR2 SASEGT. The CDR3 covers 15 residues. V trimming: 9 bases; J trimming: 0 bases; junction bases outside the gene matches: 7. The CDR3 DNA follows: TGTGCCAGTACTAGCGGGAGCGATAGCTCCTACGAGCAGTACTTC. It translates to CASTSGSDSSYEQYF.

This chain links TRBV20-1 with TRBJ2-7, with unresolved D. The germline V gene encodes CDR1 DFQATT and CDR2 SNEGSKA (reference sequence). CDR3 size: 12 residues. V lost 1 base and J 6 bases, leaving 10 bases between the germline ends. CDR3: CSARVTRSEQYF. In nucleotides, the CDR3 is TGCAGTGCTAGAGTTACTCGCTCCGAGCAGTACTTC.

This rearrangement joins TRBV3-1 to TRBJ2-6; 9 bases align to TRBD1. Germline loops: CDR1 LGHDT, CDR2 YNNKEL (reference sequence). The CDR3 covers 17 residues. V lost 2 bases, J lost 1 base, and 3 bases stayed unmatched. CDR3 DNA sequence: TGTGCCAGCAGCCAATACGACAGGGGGTCTGGGGCCAACGTCCTGACTTTC. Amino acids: CASSQYDRGSGANVLTF.

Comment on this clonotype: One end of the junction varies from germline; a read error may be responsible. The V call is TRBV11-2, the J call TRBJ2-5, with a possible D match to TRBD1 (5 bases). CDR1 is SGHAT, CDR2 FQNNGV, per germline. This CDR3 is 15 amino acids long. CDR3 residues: CASSPGLQGLGTQYF. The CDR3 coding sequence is TGCGCCAGCAGCCCAGGGCTGCAGGGCTTGGGGACCCAGTACTTC.

The CDR3 nucleotides are TGTGCCAGCTCGGCGGATTACTTACGAACCTACGAGCAGTACTTC. Its translation is CASSADYLRTYEQYF. V and J are TRBV18 and TRBJ2-7; D remains ambiguous. The germline V gene encodes CDR1 KGHSH and CDR2 LQKENI. The CDR3 is made up of 15 amino acids. Trimming shortened V by 6 bases and J by 2 bases, and 17 bases separated the two germline ends.

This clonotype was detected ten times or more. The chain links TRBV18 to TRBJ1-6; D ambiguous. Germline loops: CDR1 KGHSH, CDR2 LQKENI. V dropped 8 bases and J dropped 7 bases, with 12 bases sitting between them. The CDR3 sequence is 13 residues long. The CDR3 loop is CASAPTQNSPLHF. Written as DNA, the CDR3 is TGTGCCAGCGCCCCGACCCAGAATTCACCCCTCCACTTT.

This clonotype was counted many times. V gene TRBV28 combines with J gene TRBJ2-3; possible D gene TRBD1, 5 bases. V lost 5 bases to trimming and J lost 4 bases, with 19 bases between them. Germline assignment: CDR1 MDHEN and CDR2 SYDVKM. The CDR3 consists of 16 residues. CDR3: CASSPRASRVADTQYF. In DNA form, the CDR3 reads TGTGCCAGCAGTCCTAGGGCCTCCAGGGTGGCAGATACGCAGTATTTT.

In DNA form, the CDR3 reads TGTGCCAGCAGCCCCATCGGCGCCCCGAACACTGAAGCTTTCTTT. Its protein is CASSPIGAPNTEAFF. The V gene is TRBV7-9, the J gene TRBJ1-1; D is uncertain. Trimming stripped 5 bases from V and 1 base from J, with 14 bases between. Germline values: CDR1 SEHNR, CDR2 FQNEAQ (reference sequence). CDR3 length equals 15 residues.

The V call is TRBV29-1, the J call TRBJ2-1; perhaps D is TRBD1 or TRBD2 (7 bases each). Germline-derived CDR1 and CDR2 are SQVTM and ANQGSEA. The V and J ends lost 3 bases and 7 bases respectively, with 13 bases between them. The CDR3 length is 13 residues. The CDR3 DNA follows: TGCAGCGTTGAGACAGGGAGGGTTAATGAGCAGTTCTTC. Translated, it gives CSVETGRVNEQFF.

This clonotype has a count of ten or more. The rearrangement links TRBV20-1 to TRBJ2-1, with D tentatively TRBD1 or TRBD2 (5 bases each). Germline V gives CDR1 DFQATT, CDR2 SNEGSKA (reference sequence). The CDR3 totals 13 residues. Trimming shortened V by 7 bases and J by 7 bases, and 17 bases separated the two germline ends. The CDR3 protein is CSVLGTQGNEQFF. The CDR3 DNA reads TGCAGTGTTTTAGGGACCCAAGGTAATGAGCAGTTCTTC.

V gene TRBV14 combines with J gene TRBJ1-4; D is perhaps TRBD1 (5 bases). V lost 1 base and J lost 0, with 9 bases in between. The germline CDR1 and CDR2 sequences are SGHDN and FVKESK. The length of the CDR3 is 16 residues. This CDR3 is CASSQVGAATNEKLFF. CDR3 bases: TGTGCCAGCAGCCAAGTTGGGGCAGCAACTAATGAAAAACTGTTTTTT.

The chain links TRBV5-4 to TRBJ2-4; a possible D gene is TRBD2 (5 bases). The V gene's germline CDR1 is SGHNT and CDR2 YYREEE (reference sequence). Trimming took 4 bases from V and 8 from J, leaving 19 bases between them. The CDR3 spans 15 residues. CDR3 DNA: TGTGCCAGCAGCGCGTCCGGGGAGTTAGGGCACATTCAGTACTTC. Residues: CASSASGELGHIQYF.

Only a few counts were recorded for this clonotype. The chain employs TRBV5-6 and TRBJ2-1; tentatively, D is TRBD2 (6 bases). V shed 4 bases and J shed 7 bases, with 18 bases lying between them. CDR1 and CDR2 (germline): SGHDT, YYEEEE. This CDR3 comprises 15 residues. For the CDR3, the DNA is TGTGCCAGCAGCGATGGACCCATCCGGGGGAATGAGCAGTTCTTC. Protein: CASSDGPIRGNEQFF.

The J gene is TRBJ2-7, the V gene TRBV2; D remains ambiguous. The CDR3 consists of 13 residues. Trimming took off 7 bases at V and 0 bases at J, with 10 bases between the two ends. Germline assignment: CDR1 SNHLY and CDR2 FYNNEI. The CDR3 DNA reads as TGTGCCAGCAATGGCAAGGACTCCTACGAGCAGTACTTC. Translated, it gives CASNGKDSYEQYF.

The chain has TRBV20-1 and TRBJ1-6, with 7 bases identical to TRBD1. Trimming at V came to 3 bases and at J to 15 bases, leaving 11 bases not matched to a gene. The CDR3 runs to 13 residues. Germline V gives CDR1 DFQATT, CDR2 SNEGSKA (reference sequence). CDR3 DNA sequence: TGCAGTGCTAGGGCCGAGGGGGCTTTGCTCCTCCACTTT. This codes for CSARAEGALLLHF.

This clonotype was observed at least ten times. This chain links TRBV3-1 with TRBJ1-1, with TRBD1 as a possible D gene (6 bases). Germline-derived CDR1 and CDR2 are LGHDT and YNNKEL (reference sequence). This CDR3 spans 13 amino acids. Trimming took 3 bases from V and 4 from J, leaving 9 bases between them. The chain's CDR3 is CASSHQGTTEAFF. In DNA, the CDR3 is TGTGCCAGCAGCCACCAGGGGACCACTGAAGCTTTCTTT.

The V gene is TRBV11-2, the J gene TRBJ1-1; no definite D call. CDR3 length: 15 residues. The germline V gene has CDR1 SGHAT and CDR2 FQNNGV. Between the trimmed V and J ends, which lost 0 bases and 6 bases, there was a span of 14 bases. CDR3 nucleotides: TGTGCCAGCAGCTTAGAACGGTATTACGAGGCTGAAGCTTTCTTT. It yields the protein CASSLERYYEAEAFF.

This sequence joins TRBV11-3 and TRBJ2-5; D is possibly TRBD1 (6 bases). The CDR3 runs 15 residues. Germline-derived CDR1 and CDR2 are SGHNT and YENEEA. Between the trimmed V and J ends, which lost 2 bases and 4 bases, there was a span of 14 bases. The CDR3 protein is CASSLTTGLRETQYF. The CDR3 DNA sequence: TGTGCCAGCAGCTTAACCACAGGGCTACGAGAGACCCAGTACTTC.

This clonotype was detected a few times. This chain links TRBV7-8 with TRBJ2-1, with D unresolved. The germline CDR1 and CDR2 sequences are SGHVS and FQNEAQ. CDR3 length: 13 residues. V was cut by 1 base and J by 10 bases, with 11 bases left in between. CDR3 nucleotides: TGTGCCAGCAGCTTAGATGGCGAAAGGGAGCAGTTCTTC. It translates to CASSLDGEREQFF.

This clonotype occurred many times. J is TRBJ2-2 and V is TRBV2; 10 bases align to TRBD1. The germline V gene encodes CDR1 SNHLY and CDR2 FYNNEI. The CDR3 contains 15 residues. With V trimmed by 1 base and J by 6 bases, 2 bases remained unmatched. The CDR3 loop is CASSEGGQGAGELFF. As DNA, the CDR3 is TGTGCCAGCAGTGAAGGCGGACAGGGGGCCGGGGAGCTGTTTTTT.

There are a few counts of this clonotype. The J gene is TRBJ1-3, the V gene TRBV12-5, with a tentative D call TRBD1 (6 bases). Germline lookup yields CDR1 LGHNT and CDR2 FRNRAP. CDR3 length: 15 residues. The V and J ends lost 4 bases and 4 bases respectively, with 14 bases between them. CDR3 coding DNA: TGTGCTAGTGGTTCGGGAACAGGGTACGGAAACACCATATATTTT. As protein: CASGSGTGYGNTIYF.

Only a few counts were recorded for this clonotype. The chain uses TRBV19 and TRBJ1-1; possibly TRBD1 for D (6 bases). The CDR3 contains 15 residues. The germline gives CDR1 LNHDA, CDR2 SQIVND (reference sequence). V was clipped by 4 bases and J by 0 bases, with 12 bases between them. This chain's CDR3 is CASSSTGTMNTEAFF. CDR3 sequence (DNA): TGTGCCAGTAGTAGCACCGGGACAATGAACACTGAAGCTTTCTTT. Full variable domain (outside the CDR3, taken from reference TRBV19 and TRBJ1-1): DGGITQSPKYLFRKEGQNVTLSCEQNLNHDAMYWYRQDPGQGLRLIYYSQIVNDFQKGDIAEGYSVSREKKESFPLTVTSAQKNPTAFYLCASSSTGTMNTEAFFGQGTRLTVV.